Each of the 8 T cell receptor beta chains below was sequenced from the same sample in a study of cytomegalovirus exposure and HLA in healthy donors. The PCR employed 60 Vbeta primers together with 13 Jbeta primers. Libraries were prepared by immunoSEQ multiplex PCR; TCRdb keeps only in-frame clonotypes and omits some of them. The sample has 95,000 to 150,000 clones, approximately 72% seen once. Sequencing was done on a sample of PBMCs. Source of these receptors: a woman in her forties or fifties in good health and CMV-seropositive.

The V call is TRBV28, the J call TRBJ1-5; D gene ambiguous. V lost 8 bases and J 0 bases, leaving 5 bases between the germline ends. CDR1 is MDHEN and CDR2 is SYDVKM in the germline V gene. The CDR3 totals 12 residues. CDR3 sequence reads: CASRISNQPQHF. CDR3 sequence (DNA): TGTGCCAGCCGTATTAGCAATCAGCCCCAGCATTTT.

This clone occurred a few times. V and J are TRBV5-5 and TRBJ2-7, with 7 bases aligning to TRBD1. V was clipped by 0 bases and J by 3 bases; unmatched bases: 3. Germline lookup yields CDR1 SGHKS and CDR2 YYEKEE (reference sequence). The CDR3 length is 14 residues. CDR3 residues: CASSLVSGGYEQYF. The CDR3 nucleotides read TGTGCCAGCAGCTTGGTTTCAGGGGGCTACGAGCAGTACTTC.

About this clone itself: At one boundary the junction diverges from the germline segment, which might be a read error. This sequence joins TRBV2 and TRBJ2-3; 9 nucleotides match TRBD1. CDR1 is SNHLY, CDR2 FYNNEI, per germline. The CDR3 runs 14 residues. CDR3 nucleotides: TGTGCCAGCACTGAACAGGGGGCAACAGATACGCAGTATTTT. As protein: CASTEQGATDTQYF. Full variable domain (rest looked up from reference TRBV2 and TRBJ2-3): EPEVTQTPSHQVTQMGQEVILRCVPISNHLYFYWYRQILGQKVEFLVSFYNNEISEKSEIFDDQFSVERPDGSNFTLKIRSTKLEDSAMYFCASTEQGATDTQYFGPGTRLTVL.

The chain links TRBV30 to TRBJ2-1; D is undetermined. The germline CDR1 and CDR2 sequences are GTSNPN and SVGIG (reference sequence). Deletions cut 5 bases from V and 8 bases from J, with 13 bases between. The CDR3 consists of 12 residues. CDR3 loop: CAWDSQRHEQFF. The CDR3 nucleotides are TGTGCCTGGGATTCGCAGAGGCATGAGCAGTTCTTC.

V and J are TRBV7-2 and TRBJ2-4; no clear D. Trimming pared 4 bases from V and 0 bases from J, leaving 10 bases between. Germline V gene sequence: CDR1 SGHTA, CDR2 FQGNSA. The CDR3 covers 15 residues. The CDR3 here is CASSSPVIAKNIQYF. In DNA form, the CDR3 reads TGTGCCAGCAGCTCCCCAGTCATAGCCAAAAACATTCAGTACTTC.

The chain has TRBV11-2 and TRBJ2-7; D remains ambiguous. The CDR3 is made up of 12 amino acids. Between the trimmed V and J ends, which lost 5 bases and 1 base, there was a span of 6 bases. CDR1 is SGHAT, CDR2 FQNNGV, per germline. CDR3 in amino acids: CASSPTSYEQYF. CDR3 in DNA: TGTGCCAGCAGCCCTACTTCCTACGAGCAGTACTTC.

The rearrangement joins TRBV27 to TRBJ2-3, with D perhaps matching TRBD2 (6 bases). Per the germline V gene, CDR1 is MNHEY and CDR2 is SMNVEV (reference sequence). This CDR3 spans 14 amino acids. V lost 6 bases and J 2 bases, leaving 12 bases between the germline ends. The CDR3 DNA is TGTGCCAGCAGGCGGGGCTACCACACAGATACGCAGTATTTT. This encodes CASRRGYHTDTQYF.

In this sample, this clone turned up once. V usage is TRBV5-6 and J usage is TRBJ2-5; D might be TRBD1 (5 bases). CDR1 is SGHDT, CDR2 YYEEEE, per germline. V lost 4 bases, J lost 4 bases, and 8 bases lay in between. The CDR3 contains 12 residues. Written as DNA, the CDR3 is TGTGCCAGCAGCAACACAGGAGAGACCCAGTACTTC. As protein: CASSNTGETQYF.